The 25 T cell receptor beta chains listed next were all sequenced from one sample in a study of regulatory T cells in long-lasting Graves disease. Indicated time point: newly diagnosed GD, antithyroid drugs for less than 3 months. From PBMCs, RNA was extracted and then used to make the TCR library. TCR beta libraries were built with iRepertoire HTBI primers and Arm-PCR of CDR3 regions. A single record per CDR3 protein comes from TCRdb applying MiXCR to the multiplex PCR reads. The data contain about 370,000 distinct CDR3 sequences, roughly 15% of them singletons. The sequences come from peripheral blood mononuclear cells (PBMCs), collected at new diagnosis, from a patient treated with antithyroid drugs. These receptors all stem from a female donor with Graves disease.

This clonotype was seen at least ten times. The genes are TRBV15 and TRBJ1-1; no definite D call. CDR1 LNHNV and CDR2 YYDKDF come from the germline V gene (reference sequence). The CDR3 runs 14 residues. V was shortened by 0 bases and J by 4 bases, with 9 bases between the two germline ends. The CDR3 is CATSRDLLGTEAFF. The CDR3 DNA follows: TGTGCCACCAGCAGAGATCTACTTGGCACTGAAGCTTTCTTT.

Concerning this clonotype itself: One base separates it from a far larger clone, so it is likely a read error. The rearrangement links TRBV20-1 to TRBJ2-1; 9 bases agree with TRBD1. CDR1 is DFQATT, CDR2 SNEGSKA, per germline (reference sequence). CDR3 length: 13 amino acids. The trim removed 4 bases at V and 10 bases at J, leaving 8 bases unmatched. CDR3 sequence (DNA): TGCAGTGCTACCGGGACAGGGACGTACGAGCAGTTCTTC. It is translated as CSATGTGTYEQFF.

Ten or more counts support this clonotype. One end of the junction is discordant with germline, which a read error may explain. The rearrangement links TRBV5-1 to TRBJ1-1; the D gene is possibly TRBD1 (5 bases). The V gene's germline CDR1 is SGHRS and CDR2 YFSETQ. This CDR3 comprises 16 residues. CDR3 in amino acids: CASSSGTGTPNTEAFF. The DNA for the CDR3 is TGTGCCAGCAGCTCAGGCACCGGGACTCCAAACACTGAAGCTTTCTTT.

This clonotype has a count of ten or more. V usage is TRBV5-4 and J usage is TRBJ2-3; the match to TRBD1 covers 7 bases. Germline loops: CDR1 SGHNT, CDR2 YYREEE (reference sequence). CDR3 length equals 17 residues. The J segment lost 2 bases and the V segment lost 0 bases, leaving 9 bases of the junction unmatched. In DNA, the CDR3 is TGTGCCAGCAGCTTGGAACAGGGGCTTGCTTCCACAGATACGCAGTATTTT. Translated, it gives CASSLEQGLASTDTQYF.

This clonotype was picked up many times. The chain uses TRBV7-3 and TRBJ1-4, with 10 bases lining up with TRBD1. The CDR3 totals 15 residues. V trimming: 5 bases; J trimming: 8 bases; junction bases outside the gene matches: 8. Germline lookup yields CDR1 SGHTA and CDR2 FQGTGA. CDR3 coding DNA: TGTGCCAGCAGCCCCAGCCCGGGACAGGGGGAAAAACTGTTTTTT. Its translation: CASSPSPGQGEKLFF.

This chain joins TRBV18 and TRBJ2-5, with 7 bases lining up with TRBD1. In germline, CDR1 is KGHSH, CDR2 LQKENI. This CDR3 is built from 16 residues. The J segment lost 3 bases and the V segment lost 0 bases, leaving 7 bases of the junction unmatched. CDR3 nucleotide sequence: TGTGCCAGCTCACCACCGTCCGGCAGGGGGAAAGAGACCCAGTACTTC. Protein sequence: CASSPPSGRGKETQYF.

This clonotype was observed at least ten times. J is TRBJ1-1 and V is TRBV4-1; D is unresolved. CDR1 and CDR2 (germline): MGHRA, YSYEKL. V lost 6 bases and J 4 bases, leaving 21 bases between the germline ends. This CDR3 comprises 16 residues. The DNA for the CDR3 is TGCGCCAGCAGGAACCGGGTCCTAAACACGGGCACTGAAGCTTTCTTT. This translates into CASRNRVLNTGTEAFF.

The table lists this clonotype with many counts. The chain links TRBV28 to TRBJ2-1, with D possibly TRBD1 on 6 matching bases. Germline V gene lookup returns CDR1 MDHEN and CDR2 SYDVKM. The V gene lost 6 bases and the J gene lost 6 bases, with 18 bases spanning the gap. This CDR3 comprises 15 residues. CDR3 region: CASSPTDRNANEQFF. The DNA of the CDR3 is TGTGCCAGCAGCCCTACGGACAGAAACGCCAATGAGCAGTTCTTC. Looking up the rest from reference TRBV28 and TRBJ2-1 gives the full variable domain: DVKVTQSSRYLVKRTGEKVFLECVQDMDHENMFWYRQDPGLGLRLIYFSYDVKMKEKGDIPEGYSVSREKKERFSLILESASTNQTSMYLCASSPTDRNANEQFFGPGTRLTVL.

The rearrangement uses TRBV20-1 and TRBJ2-2, with D perhaps TRBD2 (6 bases). With 6 bases removed from V and 0 bases from J, the gap between germline ends came to 14 bases. There are 15 residues in the CDR3. Germline V gene lookup returns CDR1 DFQATT and CDR2 SNEGSKA (reference sequence). This CDR3 reads CSAQRAMANTGELFF. The CDR3 DNA reads TGCAGTGCCCAGCGGGCGATGGCGAACACCGGGGAGCTGTTTTTT.

This clonotype was recorded at least ten times. The chain links TRBV30 to TRBJ1-1, with D hard to call. The CDR3 sequence is 14 residues long. The germline V gene encodes CDR1 GTSNPN and CDR2 SVGIG (reference sequence). The V end was cut by 0 bases, the J end by 1 base, with 9 bases between. CDR3 in amino acids: CAWSVRRENTEAFF. The CDR3 bases are TGTGCCTGGAGTGTACGGAGGGAGAACACTGAAGCTTTCTTT. The whole variable domain, remainder taken from reference TRBV30 and TRBJ1-1, is SQTIHQWPATLVQPVGSPLSLECTVEGTSNPNLYWYRQAAGRGLQLLFYSVGIGQISSEVPQNLSASRPQDRQFILSSKKLLLSDSGFYLCAWSVRRENTEAFFGQGTRLTVV.

CDR3 nucleotides: TGTGCCAGCATCCTCGACTCTCCTGGGGCCAACGTCCTGACTTTC. Protein product: CASILDSPGANVLTF. The rearrangement uses TRBV6-8 and TRBJ2-6; D remains ambiguous. V lost 7 bases and J lost 2, with 12 bases in between. This CDR3 is 15 amino acids long. Germline values: CDR1 MNHGY, CDR2 SAAAGT.

About this clonotype: Given a much more abundant clone one base away, this may be a read error. V and J are TRBV7-6 and TRBJ2-3; 7 positions agree with TRBD1. The germline CDR1 and CDR2 sequences are SGHVS and FNYEAQ. The CDR3 length is 15 residues. The junction had 10 bases not matched to a gene; V was cut back by 6 bases and J by 4 bases. The DNA for the CDR3 is TGTGCCAGCAGGCCCCAAACAGGGGTTGCAGATACGCAGTATTTT. This codes for CASRPQTGVADTQYF.

This clonotype was detected only a few times. This chain uses TRBV5-1 with TRBJ2-5; 7 bases align to TRBD2. The CDR3 length is 14 residues. Per germline, CDR1 SGHRS and CDR2 YFSETQ. After removal of 5 bases from V and 7 bases from J, the junction contained 11 bases not matched to a gene. The CDR3 region has the DNA TGCGCCAGCAGGGCCGACACCGGCGGGGGGACCCAGTACTTC. It encodes CASRADTGGGTQYF.

This chain joins TRBV5-6 and TRBJ2-1; D uncertain. The CDR3 has 14 amino acids. Trimming took 4 bases from V and 2 from J, leaving 10 bases between them. Germline V CDR1 and CDR2: SGHDT, YYEEEE. The DNA for the CDR3 is TGTGCCAGCAGCGACACCCCCGCCTACAATGAGCAGTTCTTC. Translating it yields CASSDTPAYNEQFF.

The DNA of the CDR3 is TGTGCCAGCAGCGGGGGGGGCAGAGACTACGAGCAGTACTTC. This translates into CASSGGGRDYEQYF. The chain links TRBV11-2 to TRBJ2-7, with D possibly TRBD2 on 7 matching bases. The CDR3 is made up of 14 amino acids. The germline V gene encodes CDR1 SGHAT and CDR2 FQNNGV. Trimming removed 5 bases from V and 3 bases from J, with 14 bases in between.

The sample holds many counts of this clonotype. The chain joins TRBV7-9 to TRBJ1-1; D uncertain. The V end was cut by 7 bases, the J end by 4 bases, with 16 bases between. Germline CDR1 and CDR2: SEHNR and FQNEAQ (reference sequence). The CDR3 consists of 14 residues. This chain's CDR3 is CASTPLVGSTEAFF. The CDR3 DNA reads as TGTGCCAGCACCCCTCTGGTCGGGAGCACTGAAGCTTTCTTT. The complete variable domain, with remaining parts taken from reference TRBV7-9 and TRBJ1-1, reads DTGVSQNPRHKITKRGQNVTFRCDPISEHNRLYWYRQTLGQGPEFLTYFQNEAQLEKSRLLSDRFSAERPKGSFSTLEIQRTEQGDSAMYLCASTPLVGSTEAFFGQGTRLTVV.

This clonotype has at least ten counts. V gene TRBV20-1 combines with J gene TRBJ1-1; D not certain. The germline V gene has CDR1 DFQATT and CDR2 SNEGSKA (reference sequence). V lost 3 bases and J lost 4, with 6 bases in between. This CDR3 is built from 11 residues. CDR3 nucleotide sequence: TGCAGTGCTAGTTATGGCACTGAAGCTTTCTTT. This sequence encodes CSASYGTEAFF.

This clonotype was found many times. V gene TRBV7-3 combines with J gene TRBJ2-3; 8 bases agree with TRBD1. This CDR3 comprises 15 residues. The germline gives CDR1 SGHTA, CDR2 FQGTGA. Losses at the gene ends were 1 base for V and 1 base for J; bases not matched to a gene: 1. DNA of the CDR3: TGTGCCAGCAGCTTAATGGGACAGGGCACAGATACGCAGTATTTT. It specifies CASSLMGQGTDTQYF.

V is TRBV19 and J is TRBJ1-1; D gene unclear. The CDR3 totals 12 residues. Deletions cut 5 bases from V and 3 bases from J, with 7 bases between. Per germline, CDR1 LNHDA and CDR2 SQIVND (reference sequence). The DNA of the CDR3 is TGTGCCAGTAGTGAGGAATACACTGAAGCTTTCTTT. It codes for CASSEEYTEAFF.

This clonotype was observed at least ten times. The chain uses TRBV12-5 and TRBJ2-6; D possibly uses TRBD1 or TRBD2 (7 bases each). Per germline, CDR1 LGHNT and CDR2 FRNRAP. Trimming left V 5 bases short and J 1 base short, with 36 bases between. The CDR3 extends over 24 amino acids. The CDR3 DNA reads TGTGCTAGTGGTCCTAGCCCCGGGACAGACCTAGTCGGGGGGCGACCTTCTGGGGCCAACGTCCTGACTTTC. Translated, it gives CASGPSPGTDLVGGRPSGANVLTF.

This clonotype was observed a handful of times. This CDR3 fails to terminate in the conserved phenylalanine or tryptophan, so it likely reflects a read error. V is TRBV28 and J is TRBJ1-2; tentative D call: TRBD1 (6 bases). This CDR3 contains 14 residues. V was pared by 7 bases and J by 2 bases, with 14 bases between. Germline V gene data show CDR1 as MDHEN and CDR2 as SYDVKM. The CDR3 DNA sequence: TGTGCCAGCACGAGGACAGAAGTAAACTATGGCTACACCCTC. Amino acid sequence: CASTRTEVNYGYTL.

This clonotype was counted between two and nine times. A much more abundant neighbour one base away suggests this may be a read error. CDR3 bases: TGTGCCAGCAGCTCGCGGGACGCCAACAATGAGCAGTTCTTC. Residues: CASSSRDANNEQFF. This chain connects TRBV7-3 to TRBJ2-1; D perhaps matches TRBD2 (6 bases). The CDR3 spans 14 residues. Trimming stripped 4 bases from V and 5 bases from J, with 12 bases between. The germline V gene has CDR1 SGHTA and CDR2 FQGTGA.

Only a few counts were recorded for this clonotype. The J gene is TRBJ2-3, the V gene TRBV10-3; 10 bases fit TRBD2. This CDR3 has 16 residues. Losses at the gene ends were 3 bases for V and 2 bases for J; bases not matched to a gene: 5. Germline V lookup: CDR1 ENHRY, CDR2 SYGVKD. CDR3 DNA: TGTGCCATCAGTGATATAAGCGGGGGGGACACAGATACGCAGTATTTT. This codes for CAISDISGGDTDTQYF.

In this sample, this clonotype turned up many times. J is TRBJ1-2 and V is TRBV30; D is uncertain. Trimming left V 0 bases short and J 6 bases short, with 11 bases between. CDR1 is GTSNPN, CDR2 SVGIG, per germline (reference sequence). The CDR3 sequence is 13 residues long. CDR3 DNA: TGTGCCTGGAGTGTAATTGACTACCATGGCTACACCTTC. It yields the protein CAWSVIDYHGYTF.

This clonotype was counted many times. The rearrangement links TRBV29-1 to TRBJ2-3, with a weak D call TRBD2 (5 bases). The CDR3 contains 15 residues. CDR1 is SQVTM, CDR2 ANQGSEA, per germline. Trimming removed 4 bases at V and 3 bases at J, with 17 bases between. The CDR3 DNA reads as TGCAGCGTTGGATGGGGTTTAGCGAGGACAGATACGCAGTATTTT. This translates into CSVGWGLARTDTQYF.